These 32 T cell receptor beta chains originate from one sample sequenced in a study of cytomegalovirus exposure and HLA in healthy donors. In the PCR, 60 Vbeta and 13 Jbeta primers were used. The protocol was immunoSEQ multiplex PCR, while the TCRdb copy is restricted to in-frame clones and leaves out a portion. In the table there are under 200,000 clones, roughly 80% of which are singletons. The sample comprised PBMCs. The receptor set was obtained from a male donor in good health and CMV-seronegative.

The chain recombines TRBV18 with TRBJ2-5; TRBD2 aligns across 12 bases. Germline trimming cut 4 bases from V and 4 bases from J; bases unmatched to any gene: 4. Germline V CDR1 and CDR2: KGHSH, LQKENI. This CDR3 has 15 amino acids. The DNA for the CDR3 is TGTGCCAGCTCACTCGGACTAGCGGGGCGAGAGACCCAGTACTTC. Amino acid sequence: CASSLGLAGRETQYF.

The chain employs TRBV6-5 and TRBJ1-4, with 10 bases aligning to TRBD1. Looked up from germline, CDR1 is MNHEY and CDR2 is SVGAGI. The CDR3 sequence is 13 residues long. V was pared by 6 bases and J by 8 bases, with 3 bases of the junction left unmatched. The CDR3 loop is CASRPGQGEKLFF. CDR3 coding DNA: TGTGCCAGCAGACCGGGACAGGGGGAAAAACTGTTTTTT.

The chain recombines TRBV6-1 with TRBJ2-5; 7 nucleotides line up with TRBD2. The junction had 2 bases not matched to a gene; V was cut back by 3 bases and J by 1 base. Germline CDR1 is MNHNS and CDR2 is SASEGT. This CDR3 spans 14 amino acids. The CDR3 nucleotides read TGTGCCAGCAGTGAGGGAGGGGCCCAAGAGACCCAGTACTTC. It is translated as CASSEGGAQETQYF.

This sequence joins TRBV2 and TRBJ1-4; TRBD1 aligns across 10 bases. V was pared by 8 bases and J by 8 bases, with 8 bases of the junction left unmatched. This CDR3 is built from 14 residues. The germline V gene has CDR1 SNHLY and CDR2 FYNNEI. This chain's CDR3 is CASLAGQGREKLFF. CDR3 nucleotide sequence: TGTGCCAGCTTGGCGGGACAGGGGCGGGAAAAACTGTTTTTT.

The chain links TRBV5-1 to TRBJ1-4; 8 positions match TRBD1. Trimming at V came to 4 bases and at J to 5 bases, leaving 7 bases not matched to a gene. CDR3 length equals 15 residues. The V gene's germline CDR1 is SGHRS and CDR2 YFSETQ. CDR3 nucleotide sequence: TGCGCCAGCAGCCCCGGGACAGGCATAAATGAAAAACTGTTTTTT. It codes for CASSPGTGINEKLFF.

The rearrangement uses TRBV18 and TRBJ2-7; D is possibly TRBD2 (6 bases). Germline CDR1 and CDR2: KGHSH and LQKENI. Trimming pared 6 bases from V and 1 base from J, leaving 10 bases between. The CDR3 loop spans 13 amino acids. In nucleotides, the CDR3 is TGTGCCAGCTCGCCGGGGGAATCCTACGAGCAGTACTTC. Translation: CASSPGESYEQYF.

A note on this clone: At one boundary the junction diverges from the germline segment, which might be a read error. The gene calls are TRBV10-3 and TRBJ2-2; 8 bases map to TRBD2. The V gene's germline CDR1 is ENHRY and CDR2 SYGVKD. This CDR3 region has 16 residues. This CDR3 reads CAISVRLARNTGELLF. In DNA, the CDR3 is TGTGCCATCAGTGTTCGACTAGCGCGTAATACCGGGGAGCTGCTTTTT.

The chain joins TRBV29-1 to TRBJ1-2; 11 bases agree with TRBD1. Germline CDR1 and CDR2: SQVTM and ANQGSEA. The CDR3 is made up of 14 amino acids. V was clipped by 7 bases and J by 7 bases; unmatched bases: 11. Here the CDR3 DNA reads TGCAGCGCCGAGCCGGGACAGGGGGAATTTGGCTACACCTTC. Protein: CSAEPGQGEFGYTF.

The chain is built from TRBV20-1 and TRBJ2-7, with unresolved D. The V and J ends lost 5 bases and 3 bases respectively, with 8 bases between them. The CDR3 consists of 11 residues. CDR1 is DFQATT, CDR2 SNEGSKA, per germline (reference sequence). CDR3 sequence (DNA): TGCAGTGCTCTTACTCACTACGAGCAGTACTTC. Protein sequence: CSALTHYEQYF.

The chain employs TRBV2 and TRBJ2-5; TRBD2 aligns across 8 bases. The germline gives CDR1 SNHLY, CDR2 FYNNEI. The CDR3 loop spans 16 amino acids. Trimming took 3 bases from V and 2 from J; bases not matched to a gene: 8. The CDR3 sequence is CASSDPSGGDQETQYF. DNA of the CDR3: TGTGCCAGCAGTGACCCGAGCGGGGGAGATCAAGAGACCCAGTACTTC. The full variable domain, completed using reference TRBV2 and TRBJ2-5, is EPEVTQTPSHQVTQMGQEVILRCVPISNHLYFYWYRQILGQKVEFLVSFYNNEISEKSEIFDDQFSVERPDGSNFTLKIRSTKLEDSAMYFCASSDPSGGDQETQYFGPGTRLLVL.

The chain combines TRBV11-2 with TRBJ2-5; 8 bases fit TRBD1. V gave up 4 bases and J gave up 1 base; unmatched junction bases: 14. Per the germline V gene, CDR1 is SGHAT and CDR2 is FQNNGV. The CDR3 is 18 amino acids. CDR3 protein: CASSSRTPWTGTQETQYF. The CDR3 coding sequence is TGTGCCAGCAGCTCCCGGACGCCATGGACAGGGACCCAAGAGACCCAGTACTTC.

This chain connects TRBV19 to TRBJ1-1; possible D gene TRBD1, 6 bases. Germline lookup yields CDR1 LNHDA and CDR2 SQIVND (reference sequence). Trimming shortened V by 1 base and J by 3 bases, and 12 bases separated the two germline ends. The CDR3 is made up of 15 amino acids. CDR3 in amino acids: CASSIAGQGYTEAFF. CDR3 DNA: TGTGCCAGTAGTATAGCTGGGCAGGGGTACACTGAAGCTTTCTTT.

V gene TRBV18 combines with J gene TRBJ2-3, with 8 bases aligning to TRBD2. CDR3 length: 15 residues. Unmatched junction bases numbered 2, after V lost 2 bases and J lost 1 base. The germline V gene encodes CDR1 KGHSH and CDR2 LQKENI. The CDR3 bases are TGTGCCAGCTCACCAAGAGCGGGGGGCACAGATACGCAGTATTTT. Translating gives CASSPRAGGTDTQYF.

The CDR3 region is CASSAILGRGELFF. For the CDR3, the DNA is TGTGCCAGCAGCGCGATCCTGGGGCGGGGGGAGCTGTTTTTT. The chain is built from TRBV7-9 and TRBJ2-2; weak D call: TRBD1 (5 bases). The CDR3 runs 14 residues. Germline V gene lookup returns CDR1 SEHNR and CDR2 FQNEAQ (reference sequence). V shed 5 bases and J shed 8 bases, with 15 bases lying between them.

The genes are TRBV18 and TRBJ2-7; TRBD1 is a possible D gene (6 bases). Trimming took 0 bases from V and 6 from J, leaving 6 bases between them. CDR3 size: 12 residues. In germline, CDR1 is KGHSH, CDR2 LQKENI. The CDR3 loop reads CASSPPGAEQYF. In DNA, the CDR3 is TGTGCCAGCTCACCACCGGGGGCCGAGCAGTACTTC.

This chain joins TRBV18 and TRBJ2-3; a possible D gene is TRBD2 (5 bases). Germline CDR1 KGHSH, CDR2 LQKENI. V was cut by 2 bases and J by 3 bases, with 12 bases left in between. The CDR3 is made up of 15 amino acids. The CDR3 sequence is CASSPTVARTDTQYF. CDR3 coding DNA: TGTGCCAGCTCACCAACAGTAGCGAGGACAGATACGCAGTATTTT. The full variable domain, its missing parts supplied by reference TRBV18 and TRBJ2-3, is NAGVMQNPRHLVRRRGQEARLRCSPMKGHSHVYWYRQLPEEGLKFMVYLQKENIIDESGMPKERFSAEFPKEGPSILRIQQVVRGDSAAYFCASSPTVARTDTQYFGPGTRLTVL.

The V gene is TRBV9, the J gene TRBJ2-1; 7 nucleotides match TRBD2. With 2 bases clipped from V and 3 bases from J, the junction kept 8 bases outside the gene matches. CDR3 length: 16 amino acids. Germline-derived CDR1 and CDR2 are SGDLS and YYNGEE. The CDR3: CASSVPSLAVYNEQFF. In nucleotides, the CDR3 is TGTGCCAGCAGCGTCCCCAGTCTAGCGGTCTACAATGAGCAGTTCTTC.

This clone was counted a single time. This chain uses TRBV6-1 with TRBJ1-1; no clear D gene. Germline CDR1 reads MNHNS; CDR2 reads SASEGT. The CDR3 spans 14 residues. Trimming stripped 5 bases from V and 8 bases from J, with 18 bases between. CDR3 sequence reads: CASSLAPNDNEAFF. The DNA for the CDR3 is TGTGCCAGCAGTCTAGCGCCAAACGATAACGAAGCTTTCTTT.

The J gene is TRBJ2-7, the V gene TRBV5-6; 7 bases are a match to TRBD1. After removal of 2 bases from V and 3 bases from J, the junction contained 2 bases not matched to a gene. The CDR3 is 13 amino acids. Germline CDR1 reads SGHDT; CDR2 reads YYEEEE. CDR3 DNA sequence: TGTGCCAGCAGCTTCAGGGGGAGCTACGAGCAGTACTTC. Its protein is CASSFRGSYEQYF.

CDR3 sequence (DNA): TGTGCCAGCAGCAGGACAGGGAGGCGGGAAGAGACCCAGTACTTC. It translates to CASSRTGRREETQYF. This chain connects TRBV5-4 to TRBJ2-5, with 8 positions matching TRBD1. This CDR3 region has 15 residues. The J segment lost 3 bases and the V segment lost 4 bases, leaving 8 bases of the junction unmatched. Looked up from germline, CDR1 is SGHNT and CDR2 is YYREEE (reference sequence).

The chain has TRBV6-1 and TRBJ2-2, with D perhaps matching TRBD1 (6 bases). Germline V lookup: CDR1 MNHNS, CDR2 SASEGT. V lost 5 bases and J 5 bases, leaving 9 bases between the germline ends. CDR3 length equals 13 residues. In DNA form, the CDR3 reads TGTGCCAGCAGTATACAGGGAACCGGGGAGCTGTTTTTT. This encodes CASSIQGTGELFF.

The chain is built from TRBV7-2 and TRBJ1-2; no firm D call. In germline, CDR1 is SGHTA, CDR2 FQGNSA. This CDR3 spans 14 amino acids. V was pared by 4 bases and J by 0 bases, with 9 bases between. The CDR3 protein is CASSSSEANYGYTF. DNA of the CDR3: TGTGCCAGCAGCTCCAGCGAAGCTAACTATGGCTACACCTTC. Supplemented by reference TRBV7-2 and TRBJ1-2, the full variable domain reads GAGVSQSPSNKVTEKGKDVELRCDPISGHTALYWYRQSLGQGLEFLIYFQGNSAPDKSGLPSDRFSAERTGGSVSTLTIQRTQQEDSAVYLCASSSSEANYGYTFGSGTRLTVV.

This clone was seen just once. V usage is TRBV7-9 and J usage is TRBJ2-3; 8 nucleotides agree with TRBD1. Germline assignment: CDR1 SEHNR and CDR2 FQNEAQ (reference sequence). The ends lost 5 bases at V and 2 bases at J; junction bases unmatched: 3. This CDR3 has 14 residues. The CDR3 reads CASSLTGVTDTQYF. The CDR3 DNA reads TGTGCCAGCAGCCTGACAGGGGTCACAGATACGCAGTATTTT.

The chain has TRBV18 and TRBJ1-1, with TRBD1 matching 8 bases. Germline trimming cut 3 bases from V and 9 bases from J; bases unmatched to any gene: 3. Germline V gene lookup returns CDR1 KGHSH and CDR2 LQKENI. This CDR3 has 12 amino acids. The DNA of the CDR3 is TGTGCCAGCTCACCCGGACAGGGAAAAGCTTTCTTT. It encodes CASSPGQGKAFF.

This chain joins TRBV5-1 and TRBJ2-4; maybe TRBD2 (6 bases). The germline gives CDR1 SGHRS, CDR2 YFSETQ. The CDR3 sequence is 13 residues long. Trimming left V 4 bases short and J 8 bases short, with 13 bases between. CDR3 region: CASSVAGQDIQYF. The CDR3 DNA sequence: TGCGCCAGCAGCGTCGCGGGGCAGGACATTCAGTACTTC.

This clone was counted between two and nine times. V usage is TRBV5-1 and J usage is TRBJ2-6; D remains ambiguous. The germline V gene encodes CDR1 SGHRS and CDR2 YFSETQ. The germline V and J ends were trimmed by 5 bases and 3 bases, with 12 bases remaining between them. This CDR3 contains 15 residues. The CDR3 is CASRTGLGGANVLTF. The CDR3, as DNA: TGCGCCAGCAGAACGGGTTTGGGTGGGGCCAACGTCCTGACTTTC.

The chain recombines TRBV5-6 with TRBJ2-5; D is undetermined. The CDR3 covers 13 residues. Trimming removed 1 base at V and 1 base at J, with 5 bases between. The germline CDR1 and CDR2 sequences are SGHDT and YYEEEE. The CDR3 here is CASSLSGQETQYF. The DNA for the CDR3 is TGTGCCAGCAGCTTGTCGGGCCAAGAGACCCAGTACTTC.

The CDR3 DNA is TGCGCCAGCAGCTTACCGACAGGGGTGAGGACTGAAGCTTTCTTT. It translates to CASSLPTGVRTEAFF. The rearrangement uses TRBV4-1 and TRBJ1-1, with 8 bases aligning to TRBD1. Germline V CDR1 and CDR2: MGHRA, YSYEKL. CDR3 length: 15 residues. Trimming at V came to 5 bases and at J to 5 bases, leaving 10 bases not matched to a gene.

The J gene is TRBJ2-3, the V gene TRBV7-2; D gene unclear. CDR3 length: 17 amino acids. V lost 2 bases and J 8 bases, leaving 23 bases between the germline ends. Per germline, CDR1 SGHTA and CDR2 FQGNSA. The CDR3 sequence: CASSLNPYSSVRATQYF. Written as DNA, the CDR3 is TGTGCCAGCAGCTTAAACCCCTACTCCTCTGTGCGAGCTACGCAGTATTTT.

The genes are TRBV6-1 and TRBJ1-2, with D unresolved. The CDR3 covers 15 residues. The V gene's germline CDR1 is MNHNS and CDR2 SASEGT. V was pared by 4 bases and J by 4 bases, with 16 bases between. The CDR3 sequence is CASSADRGQTYGYTF. The CDR3 DNA is TGTGCCAGCAGTGCCGATCGGGGTCAGACCTATGGCTACACCTTC.

The rearrangement links TRBV10-1 to TRBJ2-3, with a tentative D call TRBD1 (6 bases). Per the germline V gene, CDR1 is WNHNN and CDR2 is SYGVQD (reference sequence). CDR3 size: 15 residues. V gave up 3 bases and J gave up 0 bases, with 10 bases separating them. CDR3 coding DNA: TGCGCCAGCAGTGAAGAGGGGGTCAGCACAGATACGCAGTATTTT. This translates into CASSEEGVSTDTQYF.

This rearrangement joins TRBV5-5 to TRBJ2-7, with D uncertain. CDR1 is SGHKS and CDR2 is YYEKEE in the germline V gene (reference sequence). V was shortened by 0 bases and J by 3 bases, with 10 bases between the two germline ends. The CDR3 sequence is 14 residues long. CDR3 amino acids: CASSLVRNNYEQYF. The CDR3 DNA reads TGTGCCAGCAGCTTGGTCAGAAACAACTACGAGCAGTACTTC.